This T cell receptor (beta chain) was sequenced during a study of shared clonotypes between healthy human individuals. Across several immunoSEQ plates, the genomic DNA of each subset was split evenly. Sorted subsets were amplified in replicate PCRs using 150 to 250 ng DNA, roughly 30,000 T cell genomes. Clones were sequenced by immunoSEQ multiplex PCR, and TCRdb holds only the in-frame ones, with some missing. The sample lists around 1.9 million clones, roughly 91% seen once, with 1.7% in the top ten. The study's findings and limits: Only blood was sampled, and tissue TCR repertoires likely differ from blood ones. Across subsets, estimated richness was generally greater for naive than for memory populations.

Concerning this clone: As yet, its antigen is unknown.

Germline V CDR1 and CDR2: MNHEY, SMNVEV (reference sequence). The CDR3 consists of 17 residues. The V end was cut by 3 bases, the J end by 3 bases, with 21 bases between. Positive CCR7 selection of CD45RO-negative cells yielded the naive CD8 cells, and terminally differentiated effector memory CD45RA+ cells were excluded. The clonotype originates from a man younger than 35 in good health. Some clones in this sample may be carry-over from other donors' samples. Sequencing was done on a sample of naive CD8+ T cells from PBMCs. This chain connects TRBV27 to TRBJ2-7; D is perhaps TRBD1 or TRBD2 (6 bases each). The CDR3 reads CASSFRIGGLEFYEQYF. CDR3 in DNA: TGTGCCAGCAGTTTTAGGATTGGGGGGCTTGAGTTCTACGAGCAGTACTTC.